A selection of T cell receptor beta chains follows, all from one sample in a study of blood T cell repertoires in COVID-19. Generated by immunoSEQ multiplex PCR, the TCRdb table keeps only in-frame clones and is missing some. The table has about 220,000 clones, more than 65% seen once; the top ten hold 2.3%. Sequences were obtained from peripheral blood. Receptors were obtained from a woman aged 60-75 years with acute or convalescent COVID-19. Each CDR3 is given with its conserved first and last residue. Fields, in order: V gene, D gene, clone size, J gene, CDR3 DNA, CDR3 protein. The D gene is left open where the match is weak. Part of the rows lack a size; the others show once, few, many or a class for expanded clones.

>TRBV6-2/TRBV6-3|TRBD2|-|TRBJ2-3
TGTGCCAGCAGTTACGGGCTAGCGGGAGATACGCAGTATTTT
CASSYGLAGDTQYF
>TRBV7-2|-|few|TRBJ1-1
TGTGCCAGCAGCCTGTACTTGGGGGGGAACACTGAAGCTTTCTTT
CASSLYLGGNTEAFF
>TRBV6-5|-|-|TRBJ1-1
TGTGCCAGCAGCTTACAGGAGAACACTGAAGCTTTCTTT
CASSLQENTEAFF
>TRBV30|TRBD1|-|TRBJ1-1
TGTGCCTGGCGGACAGGGGCGGGTGCAGCTTTCTTT
CAWRTGAGAAFF
>TRBV5-6|-|-|TRBJ1-1
TGTGCCAGCAGCGCCCGGCGGGGGGGCACTGAAGCTTTCTTT
CASSARRGGTEAFF
>TRBV27|-|-|TRBJ2-5
TGTGCCAGCAGTTTAAGCGGCTACCAAGAGACCCAGTACTTC
CASSLSGYQETQYF
>TRBV5-4|-|-|TRBJ1-6
TGTGCCAGCAGCCCGGGGGTTGCCCATAATTCACCCCTCCACTTT
CASSPGVAHNSPLHF
>TRBV20-1|-|-|TRBJ1-2
TGCAGTGCTAGTAAGGGACTCTATGGCTACACCTTC
CSASKGLYGYTF
>TRBV5-1|-|-|TRBJ2-2
TGCGCCAGCAGCTTGGCCAGGCAGGGCCAAATCGGGAACACCGGGGAGCTGTTTTTT
CASSLARQGQIGNTGELFF
>TRBV14|TRBD1|-|TRBJ1-1
TGTGCCAGCAGCCGGGACAGGGAGAGGTACACTGAAGCTTTCTTT
CASSRDRERYTEAFF
>TRBV12-3/TRBV12-4|TRBD1|-|TRBJ1-2
TGTGCCAGCAGACTGACAGGGCGGAGTGGCTACACCTTC
CASRLTGRSGYTF
>TRBV24-1|TRBD1|few|TRBJ1-1
TGTGCCACCAGTGGGATCGACAGGGGAAGGGGGACTGAAGCTTTCTTT
CATSGIDRGRGTEAFF
>TRBV5-6|TRBD1|-|TRBJ1-2
TGTGCCAGCAGCTGGGGACAGGGCGCTGGCTACACCTTC
CASSWGQGAGYTF
>TRBV7-8|-|-|TRBJ1-1
TGTGCCAGCAGCTTTAGCGGGTTTCGGGCTGAAGCTTTCTTT
CASSFSGFRAEAFF
>TRBV7-9|-|once|TRBJ1-1
TGTGCCAGCAGCCCACAGCACCAAAACCATGAAGCTTTCTTT
CASSPQHQNHEAFF
>TRBV5-1|-|-|TRBJ1-4
TGCGCCAGCAGGACCGATCTCAGGGAAAAACTGTTTTTT
CASRTDLREKLFF
>TRBV6-5|-|-|TRBJ1-5
TGTGCCAGCAGCCGACAAGACAATCAGCCCCAGCATTTT
CASSRQDNQPQHF
>TRBV6-1|-|-|TRBJ1-2
TGTGCCAGCAGTGAAGCGAGGCACTCGGGGGGCTACACCTTC
CASSEARHSGGYTF
>TRBV6-5|-|-|TRBJ2-5
TGTGCCAGCAGTTTTTCCTGGGGCGGATTTGAGACCCAGTACTTC
CASSFSWGGFETQYF
>TRBV30|TRBD1|-|TRBJ1-2
TGTGCCTGGACACGGGGACAGGATGGCTACACCTTC
CAWTRGQDGYTF
>TRBV6-5|TRBD1|-|TRBJ1-3
TGTGCCAGCAGACAGGGGTCTGGAAACACCATATATTTT
CASRQGSGNTIYF
>TRBV7-2|-|once|TRBJ2-2
TGTGCCAGCAGCCCCCGAGCGAACACCGGGGAGCTGTTTTTT
CASSPRANTGELFF
>TRBV27|-|-|TRBJ1-4
TGTGCCAGCAGTCACACGACAGTTGAAAAACTGTTTTTT
CASSHTTVEKLFF
>TRBV7-9|-|-|TRBJ1-5
TGTGCCAGCAGCGAGGACAAAGGCAATCAGCCCCAGCATTTT
CASSEDKGNQPQHF
>TRBV19|-|-|TRBJ1-1
TGTGCCGCAATGGACAGTCGCACTGAAGCTTTCTTT
CAAMDSRTEAFF
>TRBV19|-|-|TRBJ1-1
TGTGCCAGTAGACCGGTCGATGCGGGGACGAGTCTATACCTGGTCATTTTGCAAGCTTTCTTT
CASRPVDAGTSLYLVILQAFF
>TRBV3-1/TRBV3-2|TRBD2|-|TRBJ2-5
TGTGCCAGCAGCCAAGACAGATCAACGGGGGGATCAGAGACCCAGTACTTC
CASSQDRSTGGSETQYF
>TRBV28|-|-|TRBJ1-6
TGTGCCAGCAGCCCCCCCAGGGATTATAATTCACCCCTCCACTTT
CASSPPRDYNSPLHF
>TRBV20-1|-|-|TRBJ1-1
TGCAGTGCTAGTCCTGCGGGGGGTCGGGGGAACACTGAAGCTTTCTTT
CSASPAGGRGNTEAFF
>TRBV19|TRBD2|-|TRBJ2-5
TGTGCCAGTAGTGCCGGGACTAGCGGGTACCAAGAGACCCAGTACTTC
CASSAGTSGYQETQYF
>TRBV5-1|-|-|TRBJ1-4
TGCGCCAGCAGATACGGACAGCAGGACTTTAATGAAAAACTGTTTTTT
CASRYGQQDFNEKLFF
>TRBV7-2|TRBD1|-|TRBJ2-7
TGTGCCAGCAGCCAAGAGGACAGGGCCTACGAGCAGTACTTC
CASSQEDRAYEQYF
>TRBV3-1/TRBV3-2|-|-|TRBJ1-5
TGTGCCAGCAGCCAAGATGGGGACAACCATAGCAATCAGCCCCAGCATTTT
CASSQDGDNHSNQPQHF
>TRBV4-1|-|-|TRBJ2-7
TGCGCCAGCAGCCAGGGAGGGGGGGCGCAACCCTACGAGCAGTACTTC
CASSQGGGAQPYEQYF
>TRBV29-1|-|once|TRBJ1-5
TGCAGCGTTGGGGCGGGGGCCAATCAGCCCCAGCATTTT
CSVGAGANQPQHF
>TRBV28|-|-|TRBJ1-2
TGTGCCAGCAGTCCTTCCCGGACAGCCACCTATGGCTACACCTTC
CASSPSRTATYGYTF
>TRBV7-6|-|few|TRBJ2-1
TGTGCCAGCAGCTCCATAGCCCGGAGCGGCTCCTACAATGAGCAGTTCTTC
CASSSIARSGSYNEQFF
>TRBV11-2|-|-|TRBJ2-5
TGTGCCAGCAGCTTAGATCCTGTCGGGACCCAGTACTTC
CASSLDPVGTQYF
>TRBV2|-|few|TRBJ2-2
TGTGCCAGCACCAGGGACACCGGGGAGCTGTTTTTT
CASTRDTGELFF
>TRBV28|TRBD1|-|TRBJ1-2
TGTGCCAGCAGTTTTTCGACAGGGGGGATGCGGGGCTACACCTTC
CASSFSTGGMRGYTF
>TRBV29-1|-|-|TRBJ2-7
TGCAGCGTTTTAAAGGGGTCCTACGAGCAGTACTTC
CSVLKGSYEQYF
>TRBV30|TRBD1|-|TRBJ1-4
TGTGCCTGGAGTGCCAGGGGGCGCGGTGAAAAACTGTTTTTT
CAWSARGRGEKLFF
>TRBV20-1|-|-|TRBJ1-1
TGCAGTGCCTCGGGACAAACTGAAGCTTTCTTT
CSASGQTEAFF
>TRBV24-1|TRBD2|-|TRBJ2-3
TGTGCCACCAGTGACCGGGGGGGGAGCACAGATACGCAGTATTTT
CATSDRGGSTDTQYF
>TRBV5-1|TRBD2|-|TRBJ2-1
TGCGCCAGCAGCTGGGGACTAGCGGGGGGGCCCTACAATGAGCAGTTCTTC
CASSWGLAGGPYNEQFF
>TRBV6-5|-|-|TRBJ2-1
TGTGCCAGCAGGCGGGACTTGCGCAATGAGCAGTTCTTC
CASRRDLRNEQFF
>TRBV6-5|TRBD1|-|TRBJ1-1
TGTGCCAGCAGTTACTCGGGACAGGGAACTGAAGCTTTCTTT
CASSYSGQGTEAFF
>TRBV6-5|TRBD1|-|TRBJ2-3
TGTGCCAGCAGATACCGGGACAGGGTCTCAGATACGCAGTATTTT
CASRYRDRVSDTQYF
>TRBV19|TRBD1|-|TRBJ1-2
TGTGCCAGTAGTACCCGATCCGGGACAGGGGCTGGCTACACCTTC
CASSTRSGTGAGYTF
>TRBV7-2|TRBD1|-|TRBJ1-1
TGTGCCAGCAGCTTAGGGACAGGGGGTTCTTTTATCATGAACACTGAAGCTTTCTTT
CASSLGTGGSFIMNTEAFF
>TRBV6-5|-|-|TRBJ1-2
TGTGCCAGCACCCCGGCGTACGGAGCTAACTATGGCTACACCTTC
CASTPAYGANYGYTF
>TRBV3-1/TRBV3-2|-|few|TRBJ2-1
TGTGCCAGCAGCCACGGGAGTAAGCAGTTCTTC
CASSHGSKQFF
>TRBV11-2|TRBD1|-|TRBJ1-3
TGTGCCAGCAGCCCCCGGACAGGGGTGGGAAACACCATATATTTT
CASSPRTGVGNTIYF
>TRBV19|TRBD1|once|TRBJ1-5
TGTGCCAGTAGTTACTCCGGGACAGGGAAGGTAAATCAGCCCCAGCATTTT
CASSYSGTGKVNQPQHF
>TRBV9|TRBD1|-|TRBJ1-1
TGTGCCAGCAGCGTCGGGGACAGGTCTGAAGCTTTCTTT
CASSVGDRSEAFF
>TRBV5-6|TRBD1|-|TRBJ1-1
TGTGCCAGCAGCCAGACAGGGGGCGGCACTGAAGCTTTCTTT
CASSQTGGGTEAFF
>TRBV6-2/TRBV6-3|-|-|TRBJ1-1
TGTGCCAGCAGCCCTTGGGGGGGCACTGAAGCTTTCTTT
CASSPWGGTEAFF
>TRBV5-1|-|few|TRBJ1-1
TGCGCCAGCAGCTTGGAGTCGGGGGTGGGCACTGAAGCTTTCTTT
CASSLESGVGTEAFF